A selection of T cell receptor beta chains follows, all from one sample in a study of shared clonotypes between healthy human individuals. Some clones are missing from TCRdb's copy, which holds only in-frame ones; the method was immunoSEQ multiplex PCR. This sample has about 2.2 million clones, with roughly 93% found just once. The sequenced material came from naive CD8+ T cells from PBMCs. These receptors originate from a man younger than 35 in good health. Some clones in this sample may be carry-over from other donors' samples. Both conserved end residues are part of each CDR3.

V gene	CDR3 length	J gene	CDR3 protein
TRBV6-6	14	TRBJ2-3	CASSYLAGTDTQYF
TRBV19	14	TRBJ2-3	CASRPGLAEDTQYF
TRBV13	19	TRBJ2-3	CASSLEGGAGTTYTDTQYF
TRBV6-5	15	TRBJ2-1	CASRAFSNPRDEQFF
TRBV19	16	TRBJ2-7	CASMGSGRQGPYEQYF
TRBV28	15	TRBJ2-3	CASRPGRYSTDTQYF
TRBV6-5	15	TRBJ1-2	CASSYSQGFNYGYTF
TRBV14	16	TRBJ2-1	CASSQDRDRIDNEQFF
TRBV4-1	14	TRBJ1-3	CASSPGVSGNTIYF
TRBV15	13	TRBJ2-5	CATSPRTQETQYF
TRBV15	15	TRBJ2-2	CATSTETGGGGELFF
TRBV27	15	TRBJ2-6	CASSSHRSGANVLTF
TRBV7-9	17	TRBJ2-3	CASSYSLGTSGISTQYF
TRBV2	13	TRBJ2-2	CAREAANTGELFF
TRBV4-1	18	TRBJ2-1	CASSQDERLGSLYNEQFF
TRBV11-2	16	TRBJ2-3	CASSTRQATSTDTQYF
TRBV7-3	16	TRBJ2-7	CASSLHRGELKYEQYF
TRBV7-9	15	TRBJ2-3	CASSQQARQGPTQYF
TRBV9	15	TRBJ2-2	CASSYGTASTGELFF
TRBV19	14	TRBJ2-7	CASSIGPGDYEQYF
TRBV7-9	15	TRBJ2-1	CASSGHLSSYNEQFF
TRBV4-1	14	TRBJ1-1	CASSQGDMNTEAFF
TRBV28	14	TRBJ1-1	CASSGTGWGTEAFF
TRBV5-4	15	TRBJ2-7	CASSFASSGGYEQYF
TRBV2	15	TRBJ2-5	CASSDKGQGGETQYF
TRBV27	14	TRBJ2-5	CASSRDRGVETQYF
TRBV6-5	15	TRBJ2-1	CASSPLRVPYNEQFF
TRBV28	16	TRBJ1-1	CASSFDRAEGNTEAFF
TRBV9	15	TRBJ2-1	CASSEGVGLNNEQFF
TRBV9	15	TRBJ2-7	CASSVLGDRGDEQYF
TRBV27	15	TRBJ2-1	CASSVGRPYHNEQFF
TRBV5-4	15	TRBJ1-1	CASRPGTGGDTEAFF
TRBV5-4	16	TRBJ1-2	CASSLGPGHWVDGYTF
TRBV7-9	14	TRBJ2-1	CASSLPGRDNEQFF
TRBV27	15	TRBJ2-1	CASTVFGISYNEQFF
TRBV27	13	TRBJ1-1	CASSLYVNTEAFF
TRBV6-4	15	TRBJ1-2	CASSQFRDSVYGYTF
TRBV10-2	15	TRBJ2-1	CASSERAGGANEQFF
TRBV19	15	TRBJ2-3	CASSIRGPRTDTQYF
TRBV19	14	TRBJ1-1	CASSTRQGGTEAFF
TRBV4-2	18	TRBJ2-1	CASSTRTSGRGFYNEQFF
TRBV27	13	TRBJ1-5	CASSKETNQPQHF
TRBV7-6	17	TRBJ2-2	CASSFGREGTNTGELFF
TRBV9	15	TRBJ2-3	CASSVGQSSTDTQYF
TRBV5-1	20	TRBJ2-1	CASSPFWTSGTTVGYNEQFF
TRBV6-5	13	TRBJ1-3	CASSSSSGNTIYF
TRBV27	18	TRBJ1-5	CASSFVSVGQGAGQPQHF
TRBV28	16	TRBJ1-4	CASRRQGPLAHEKLFF
TRBV27	16	TRBJ1-5	CASSPNRDSSNQPQHF
TRBV28	15	TRBJ2-7	CASSFPTSGTYEQYF
TRBV7-9	15	TRBJ1-1	CASSPDEGDGPEAFF
TRBV5-1	13	TRBJ2-7	CASSLGSGYEQYF
TRBV27	12	TRBJ2-1	CASSSSDNEQFF
TRBV14	16	TRBJ2-7	CASSHWDYPSSYEQYF
TRBV13	11	TRBJ2-2	CASQGTGELFF
TRBV29-1	14	TRBJ2-3	CSVEASGRTDTQYF
TRBV27	13	TRBJ2-7	CASVGGSSYEQYF
TRBV7-9	15	TRBJ2-1	CASSGGSGRAAEQFF
TRBV27	16	TRBJ2-7	CASSSSWGGLFYEQYF